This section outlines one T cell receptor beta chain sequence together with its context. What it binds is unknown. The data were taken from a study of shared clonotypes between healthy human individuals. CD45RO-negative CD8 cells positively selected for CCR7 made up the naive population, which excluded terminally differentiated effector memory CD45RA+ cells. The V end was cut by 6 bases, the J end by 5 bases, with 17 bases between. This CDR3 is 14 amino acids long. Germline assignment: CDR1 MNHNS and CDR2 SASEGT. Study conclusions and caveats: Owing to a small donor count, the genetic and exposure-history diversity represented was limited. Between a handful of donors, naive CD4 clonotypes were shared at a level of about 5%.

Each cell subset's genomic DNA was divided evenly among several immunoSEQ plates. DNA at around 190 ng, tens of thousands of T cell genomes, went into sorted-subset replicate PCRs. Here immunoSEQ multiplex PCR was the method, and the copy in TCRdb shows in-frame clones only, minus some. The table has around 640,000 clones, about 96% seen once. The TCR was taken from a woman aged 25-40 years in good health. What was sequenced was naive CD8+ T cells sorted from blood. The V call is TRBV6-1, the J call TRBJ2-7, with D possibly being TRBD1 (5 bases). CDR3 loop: CASRGIRVVNEQYF. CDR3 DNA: TGTGCCAGCAGGGGGATCAGGGTCGTAAACGAGCAGTACTTC.